These 30 T cell receptor beta chains were all obtained from the same sample, sequenced in a study of CD8 T cells in Susac syndrome. The RNA, about 0.5 to 1 ug, was put through reverse transcription using random hexamers. TCRdb called the immunoSEQ multiplex PCR reads again in MiXCR, with one record for every CDR3 protein. The profile shows 50,000 to 55,000 distinct CDR3 sequences, around 95% of them singletons. The sample comprised CD8+ T cells from PBMCs. These receptors all stem from a human donor with Susac syndrome.

This chain connects TRBV27 to TRBJ2-1; D is possibly TRBD2 (6 bases). CDR1 and CDR2 from the germline V gene are MNHEY and SMNVEV (reference sequence). This CDR3 is 16 amino acids long. V lost 5 bases and J 5 bases, leaving 19 bases between the germline ends. CDR3 amino acids: CASSSLATGAHNEQFF. CDR3 coding DNA: TGTGCCAGCAGTAGCCTAGCGACGGGCGCCCACAATGAGCAGTTCTTC.

CDR3 coding DNA: TGTGCCAGCAGCCCCGAAAACTCTGGAAACACCATATATTTT. It codes for CASSPENSGNTIYF. V gene TRBV4-2 combines with J gene TRBJ1-3; D gene ambiguous. V was trimmed by 4 bases and J by 0 bases, leaving 7 bases between them. The CDR3 contains 14 residues. CDR1 LGHNA and CDR2 YNFKEQ come from the germline V gene.

The chain uses TRBV10-2 and TRBJ2-7; D is ambiguous. V was cut by 3 bases and J by 2 bases, with 14 bases left in between. Germline V lookup: CDR1 WSHSY, CDR2 SAAADI. The CDR3 runs to 15 residues. CDR3 sequence (DNA): TGCGCCAGCAGTGACATGCGACTCAGTACCTACGAGCAGTACTTC. Protein sequence: CASSDMRLSTYEQYF.

The chain couples TRBV27 to TRBJ2-5; TRBD2 might be the D (5 bases). V was clipped by 5 bases and J by 7 bases, with 11 bases between them. This CDR3 has 12 amino acids. Germline V lookup: CDR1 MNHEY, CDR2 SMNVEV (reference sequence). CDR3: CASSPLEGTQYF. As DNA, the CDR3 is TGTGCCAGCAGTCCCCTAGAGGGGACCCAGTACTTC.

This clonotype was detected once. The chain combines TRBV29-1 with TRBJ1-1, with no clear D. Germline V lookup: CDR1 SQVTM, CDR2 ANQGSEA. The CDR3 consists of 14 residues. The V end was cut by 6 bases, the J end by 0 bases, with 14 bases between. CDR3 in amino acids: CSVVQVGLNTEAFF. CDR3 bases: TGCAGCGTCGTGCAGGTTGGGCTGAACACTGAAGCTTTCTTT.

The rearrangement joins TRBV7-9 to TRBJ2-3; 8 bases line up with TRBD2. This CDR3 is built from 16 residues. CDR1 is SEHNR and CDR2 is FQNEAQ in the germline V gene (reference sequence). V lost 5 bases, J lost 2 bases, and 9 bases stayed unmatched. The CDR3 loop is CASSDRTSLVTDTQYF. CDR3 bases: TGTGCCAGCAGCGACAGGACTAGCTTGGTCACAGATACGCAGTATTTT.

The chain combines TRBV12-5 with TRBJ2-5, with D perhaps TRBD1 or TRBD2 (5 bases each). Germline CDR1 and CDR2: LGHNT and FRNRAP. Trimming left V 5 bases short and J 9 bases short, with 19 bases between. This CDR3 has 14 amino acids. CDR3 in DNA: TGTGCTAGTGGTCTCGGGACGGTCACGGTCGCCCAGTACTTC. Amino acids: CASGLGTVTVAQYF.

CDR3 sequence reads: CASSPGTGANTGELFF. CDR3 DNA sequence: TGTGCCAGCAGCCCCGGGACAGGGGCGAACACCGGGGAGCTGTTTTTT. The chain links TRBV7-3 to TRBJ2-2, with TRBD1 matching 10 bases. CDR1 is SGHTA, CDR2 FQGTGA, per germline. The CDR3 contains 16 residues. V was pared by 5 bases and J by 0 bases, with 3 bases of the junction left unmatched.

The J gene is TRBJ2-5, the V gene TRBV20-1; a weak D match, TRBD1 (6 bases). Germline CDR1 DFQATT, CDR2 SNEGSKA (reference sequence). The CDR3 is made up of 15 amino acids. V shed 5 bases and J shed 5 bases, with 21 bases lying between them. In nucleotides, the CDR3 is TGCAGTGCTGTACGGGACATCACTAGGCAGGAGACCCAGTACTTC. Translation: CSAVRDITRQETQYF.

CDR3 residues: CASSYAGVGTDTQYF. Here the CDR3 DNA reads TGTGCCAGCAGTTACGCCGGGGTGGGCACAGATACGCAGTATTTT. The chain links TRBV6-5 to TRBJ2-3; perhaps TRBD2 as D (5 bases). V shed 2 bases and J shed 1 base, with 10 bases lying between them. From germline, CDR1 is MNHEY and CDR2 SVGAGI. This CDR3 contains 15 residues.

There are a few counts of this clonotype. The J gene is TRBJ2-5, the V gene TRBV19; D gene ambiguous. The germline V and J ends were trimmed by 5 bases and 5 bases, with 9 bases remaining between them. Per the germline V gene, CDR1 is LNHDA and CDR2 is SQIVND (reference sequence). This CDR3 region has 12 residues. This chain's CDR3 is CASSWDRETQYF. In DNA, the CDR3 is TGTGCCAGTAGTTGGGATCGGGAGACCCAGTACTTC.

This clonotype has only one observation. The chain carries TRBV20-1 and TRBJ2-5; 9 nucleotides match TRBD1. Germline lookup yields CDR1 DFQATT and CDR2 SNEGSKA (reference sequence). The CDR3 extends over 12 amino acids. Trimming took 5 bases from V and 5 from J; bases not matched to a gene: 3. CDR3 region: CSAGTGRETQYF. CDR3 coding DNA: TGCAGTGCTGGGACAGGGCGGGAGACCCAGTACTTC.

This sequence joins TRBV20-1 and TRBJ2-7; 8 bases map to TRBD2. Germline-derived CDR1 and CDR2 are DFQATT and SNEGSKA (reference sequence). The CDR3 sequence is 16 residues long. With 0 bases clipped from V and 1 base from J, the junction kept 8 bases outside the gene matches. As DNA, the CDR3 is TGCAGTGCTAGAGATCGCGAAGCGGGGGCTTCCTACGAGCAGTACTTC. This codes for CSARDREAGASYEQYF.

This chain uses TRBV20-1 with TRBJ2-1; D is possibly TRBD1 (6 bases). Germline CDR1 is DFQATT and CDR2 is SNEGSKA (reference sequence). The germline V and J ends were trimmed by 0 bases and 8 bases, with 17 bases remaining between them. CDR3 size: 15 residues. The CDR3 spells CSARDFSGTSYEQFF. The CDR3 DNA follows: TGCAGTGCTAGAGACTTCTCCGGGACAAGTTATGAGCAGTTCTTC.

This chain joins TRBV13 and TRBJ2-5; 11 nucleotides align to TRBD2. The CDR3 has 17 amino acids. V shed 3 bases and J 1 base; nucleotides not matched to a gene: 7. Germline V CDR1 and CDR2: PRHDT, FYEKMQ (reference sequence). The CDR3 loop is CASSFRIAGGVQETQYF. DNA for the CDR3: TGTGCCAGCAGCTTCCGAATAGCGGGGGGGGTCCAAGAGACCCAGTACTTC.

V usage is TRBV10-2 and J usage is TRBJ2-3; D perhaps matches TRBD2 (6 bases). Germline values: CDR1 WSHSY, CDR2 SAAADI. The CDR3 covers 15 residues. The V and J ends lost 9 bases and 2 bases respectively, with 18 bases between them. CDR3 in DNA: TGCGCCAGTTGTTCTCTGGAGGGCCTCACAGATACGCAGTATTTT. Residues: CASCSLEGLTDTQYF.

This chain uses TRBV27 with TRBJ2-5; 10 bases line up with TRBD2. From germline, CDR1 is MNHEY and CDR2 SMNVEV (reference sequence). V was pared by 4 bases and J by 9 bases, with 11 bases of the junction left unmatched. CDR3 length equals 15 residues. The CDR3 DNA sequence: TGTGCCAGCAGTTCGCCGCCCAGCGGGGGGGTACCCCAGTACTTC. Translation: CASSSPPSGGVPQYF.

The rearrangement joins TRBV3-1 to TRBJ2-3; 7 bases fit TRBD1. CDR3 length: 15 amino acids. J gave up 4 bases and V 2 bases, and 6 bases lay outside the gene matches. Per the germline V gene, CDR1 is LGHDT and CDR2 is YNNKEL (reference sequence). The CDR3 spells CASSQLGGAADTQYF. The CDR3 DNA reads as TGTGCCAGCAGCCAACTAGGGGGCGCGGCAGATACGCAGTATTTT.

A single count supports this clonotype. V is TRBV18 and J is TRBJ2-3; unclear D gene. The germline V gene has CDR1 KGHSH and CDR2 LQKENI. The CDR3 extends over 11 amino acids. V was cut by 7 bases and J by 6 bases, with 8 bases left in between. CDR3 sequence: CASYQADTQYF. DNA of the CDR3: TGTGCCAGCTATCAGGCGGATACGCAGTATTTT.

Regarding this clonotype: One junction end does not reproduce the germline sequence, and a read error may be involved. V usage is TRBV20-1 and J usage is TRBJ1-2; D call uncertain. CDR1 and CDR2 (germline): DFQATT, SNEGSKA (reference sequence). The CDR3 is 10 amino acids. CDR3 bases: TGCAGTGCGTTTAACTATGGCCACACCTTC. Translation: CSAFNYGHTF.

The chain has TRBV20-1 and TRBJ2-3; 9 bases map to TRBD2. The V gene's germline CDR1 is DFQATT and CDR2 SNEGSKA (reference sequence). Trimming took 4 bases from V and 6 from J; bases not matched to a gene: 8. The CDR3 runs to 14 residues. For the CDR3, the DNA is TGCAGTGCTATCGCGGGGGGGCAGGGGGATACGCAGTATTTT. Amino acid sequence: CSAIAGGQGDTQYF.

The chain is built from TRBV30 and TRBJ2-1, with D possibly TRBD1 on 5 matching bases. Trimming removed 3 bases at V and 5 bases at J, with 8 bases between. The CDR3 length is 12 residues. Germline CDR1 is GTSNPN and CDR2 is SVGIG (reference sequence). Here the CDR3 reads CAWRETDNEQFF. CDR3 sequence (DNA): TGTGCCTGGAGAGAGACAGACAATGAGCAGTTCTTC.

This chain joins TRBV7-2 and TRBJ2-1; no firm D call. Looked up from germline, CDR1 is SGHTA and CDR2 is FQGNSA. The V end lost 2 bases, the J end lost 6 bases, and 8 bases lay between the germline ends. The CDR3 totals 13 residues. CDR3 in amino acids: CASSLNWGNEQFF. As DNA, the CDR3 is TGTGCCAGCAGCTTAAATTGGGGCAATGAGCAGTTCTTC.

This clonotype was seen only once. This rearrangement joins TRBV13 to TRBJ2-5, with TRBD1 identical over 9 bases. The CDR3 sequence is 14 residues long. CDR1 is PRHDT, CDR2 FYEKMQ, per germline (reference sequence). Trimming at V came to 3 bases and at J to 5 bases, leaving 4 bases not matched to a gene. CDR3 in DNA: TGTGCCAGCAGCTTCTCGACAGGGGGGGAGACCCAGTACTTC. Translating gives CASSFSTGGETQYF.

V is TRBV4-1 and J is TRBJ2-5, with a weak D call TRBD2 (5 bases). The V end lost 1 base, the J end lost 5 bases, and 11 bases lay between the germline ends. Germline CDR1 reads MGHRA; CDR2 reads YSYEKL. The CDR3 is 14 residues long. DNA for the CDR3: TGCGCCAGCAGCCAAGTGGGCCTAGCTGAGACCCAGTACTTC. It encodes CASSQVGLAETQYF.

The chain uses TRBV20-1 and TRBJ2-1; TRBD2 might be the D (6 bases). This CDR3 region has 13 residues. CDR1 DFQATT and CDR2 SNEGSKA come from the germline V gene (reference sequence). V lost 2 bases and J lost 6, with 11 bases in between. CDR3 nucleotide sequence: TGCAGTGCTAGACGACTAGACAGCAATGAGCAGTTCTTC. Amino acids: CSARRLDSNEQFF.

V gene TRBV29-1 combines with J gene TRBJ2-1; 10 bases align to TRBD2. Germline V gene lookup returns CDR1 SQVTM and CDR2 ANQGSEA. V lost 7 bases to trimming and J lost 3 bases; unmatched junction nucleotides: 6. This CDR3 has 14 residues. CDR3 sequence: CSGLAGEYYNEQFF. The CDR3 coding sequence is TGCAGCGGTCTAGCGGGGGAATACTACAATGAGCAGTTCTTC.

The V gene is TRBV6-4, the J gene TRBJ2-1, with TRBD1 matching 9 bases. CDR3 length equals 15 residues. Germline V gene lookup returns CDR1 MRHNA and CDR2 SNTAGT. After removal of 3 bases from V and 1 base from J, the junction contained 1 base not matched to a gene. In DNA form, the CDR3 reads TGTGCCAGCAGTGAGGACAGGGGATCCTACAATGAGCAGTTCTTC. Translated: CASSEDRGSYNEQFF.

This chain connects TRBV2 to TRBJ2-7, with a possible D match to TRBD1 (5 bases). Germline lookup yields CDR1 SNHLY and CDR2 FYNNEI. CDR3 length: 15 residues. V lost 3 bases to trimming and J lost 2 bases, with 14 bases between them. CDR3 protein: CASSEGDSFTYEQYF. The CDR3 nucleotides are TGTGCCAGCAGTGAGGGCGACAGCTTTACCTACGAGCAGTACTTC.

The V call is TRBV11-2, the J call TRBJ1-1, with unresolved D. V was cut by 4 bases and J by 1 base, with 19 bases left in between. CDR3 length equals 17 residues. Germline V gene data show CDR1 as SGHAT and CDR2 as FQNNGV. CDR3 loop: CASSYQVLRGANTEAFF. The CDR3 DNA reads as TGTGCCAGCAGCTACCAAGTACTACGGGGAGCGAACACTGAAGCTTTCTTT.